Listed below are T cell receptor beta chains from one sample, sequenced in a study of shared clonotypes between healthy human individuals. TCRdb keeps only in-frame clones here, not all; method: immunoSEQ multiplex PCR. Of 550,000 to 850,000 clones in the sample, approximately 77% are singletons; the top ten hold under 2%. Source material: memory CD4+ T cells sorted from blood. The receptors originated from a woman in her thirties in good health. The CDR3 runs from the conserved cysteine through the conserved F or W. D genes are given only for firm matches.

TRBV20-1	TRBJ1-1	NA	11	CSARGTREAFF
TRBV28	TRBJ2-1	TRBD2	15	CASSSSGTRLWEQFF
TRBV7-3	TRBJ1-6	TRBD1	13	CASSLQGGSPLHF
TRBV14	TRBJ2-2	TRBD1	15	CASSPARGLGGELFF
TRBV7-9	TRBJ2-2	NA	16	CASSASGRGYTGELFF
TRBV10-1	TRBJ2-1	NA	16	CASSELATGGAGEQFF
TRBV5-1	TRBJ2-5	NA	15	CASTRRGEEQETQYF
TRBV27	TRBJ1-5	NA	14	CASSSRQYNQPQHF
TRBV5-6	TRBJ2-4	TRBD1	15	CASSTRQGLKNIQYF
TRBV20-1	TRBJ1-5	NA	11	CSAREGRAQHF
TRBV28	TRBJ1-4	TRBD1	16	CASSRQGPTYNEKLFF
TRBV6-1	TRBJ2-3	TRBD2	15	CASSELTGGSDTQYF
TRBV2	TRBJ2-7	TRBD1	14	CASRAAGTAYEQYF
TRBV7-8	TRBJ2-1	NA	15	CASSRPSSSYNEQFF
TRBV5-1	TRBJ2-1	NA	16	CASSPPQVGTYNEQFF
TRBV5-1	TRBJ2-3	TRBD1	16	CASSLGQGASTDTQYF
TRBV19	TRBJ1-2	NA	13	CASRRTGNYGYTF
TRBV6-6	TRBJ2-1	TRBD2	16	CASTLMGLAGHNEQFF
TRBV28	TRBJ1-4	NA	14	CASSLPLAGEKLFF
TRBV29-1	TRBJ1-2	NA	15	CSVGGRGYYNYGYTF
TRBV5-1	TRBJ1-2	NA	13	CASSLDRGRGYTF
TRBV6-6	TRBJ1-1	NA	14	CASSYREGNTEAFF
TRBV7-9	TRBJ2-5	NA	14	CASSLVAGQQTQYF
TRBV2	TRBJ1-5	NA	13	CASVVDSNQPQHF
TRBV18	TRBJ1-1	TRBD1	16	CASLFTAGTVNTEAFF
TRBV27	TRBJ1-2	NA	14	CASSLSSGAGGYTF
TRBV19	TRBJ2-7	TRBD1	14	CASSHTGDPYEQYF
TRBV6-1	TRBJ2-5	NA	16	CASSEAKWELRETQYF
TRBV2	TRBJ2-7	NA	13	CASSDLGEWEQYF
TRBV9	TRBJ2-3	NA	14	CASSVALDGGSQYF
TRBV11-3	TRBJ1-5	NA	15	CASSLVTGSNQPQHF
TRBV6-7	TRBJ1-1	TRBD1	15	CASSTRTGLNTEAFF
TRBV7-2	TRBJ1-5	NA	14	CASSDDRYNQPQHF
TRBV5-1	TRBJ2-2	NA	12	CASSLYTGELFF
TRBV14	TRBJ2-1	NA	15	CASSHGSSGYNEQFF
TRBV19	TRBJ2-6	TRBD1	17	CASSRGAGGSGANVLTF
TRBV19	TRBJ1-1	TRBD1	16	CASSKPGQGGPPEAFF
TRBV5-1	TRBJ2-1	TRBD2	15	CASSLSSGIGNEQFF
TRBV4-1	TRBJ2-5	TRBD1	18	CASSQEPDRPLTQETQYF
TRBV2	TRBJ2-4	NA	12	CASASRANIQYF
TRBV18	TRBJ1-3	NA	13	CASSPISGNTIYF
TRBV19	TRBJ2-2	TRBD2	16	CASTNQLAGGTGELFF
TRBV6-6	TRBJ1-1	NA	16	CATREISGGLNTEAFF
TRBV28	TRBJ1-4	TRBD1	12	CASSRTGRKLFF
TRBV7-8	TRBJ2-7	TRBD1	14	CASSPTGGPYEQYF